The 25 T cell receptor beta chains below were found in one sample sequenced in a study of blood T cell repertoires in COVID-19. Assay: immunoSEQ multiplex PCR; the TCRdb copy retains only in-frame clones and omits some. Altogether 85,000 to 130,000 clones are present, approximately 86% being singletons, with the ten largest covering roughly 2.5%. Sequenced material: PBMCs or T cells enriched from blood (not recorded which). All receptors come from a woman aged 45-65 years who had recovered from COVID-19.

The chain has TRBV24-1 and TRBJ1-2; D call uncertain. Germline V gene data show CDR1 as KGHDR and CDR2 as SFDVKD. V was shortened by 3 bases and J by 7 bases, with 8 bases between the two germline ends. There are 12 residues in the CDR3. CDR3 region: CATSDQEGGYTF. The CDR3 DNA is TGTGCCACCAGTGATCAGGAAGGTGGCTACACCTTC.

The chain employs TRBV11-2 and TRBJ1-4; 10 bases are shared with TRBD1. Germline V gives CDR1 SGHAT, CDR2 FQNNGV. V lost 5 bases and J lost 3; bases outside the gene matches: 6. There are 16 residues in the CDR3. In DNA, the CDR3 is TGTGCCAGCAGCCGGGACAGGGGACCTTCTAATGAAAAACTGTTTTTT. Translating it yields CASSRDRGPSNEKLFF. Based on the CDR3 plus reference TRBV11-2 and TRBJ1-4, the full variable domain is EAGVAQSPRYKIIEKRQSVAFWCNPISGHATLYWYQQILGQGPKLLIQFQNNGVVDDSQLPKDRFSAERLKGVDSTLKIQPAKLEDSAVYLCASSRDRGPSNEKLFFGSGTQLSVL.

The chain employs TRBV4-1 and TRBJ1-1; TRBD1 might be the D (6 bases). From germline, CDR1 is MGHRA and CDR2 YSYEKL. Trimming removed 0 bases from V and 0 bases from J, with 11 bases in between. The CDR3 has 16 residues. CDR3 residues: CASSQDGGTMNTEAFF. The CDR3 DNA is TGCGCCAGCAGCCAAGATGGGGGCACCATGAACACTGAAGCTTTCTTT.

The chain recombines TRBV5-1 with TRBJ2-5, with 10 bases identical to TRBD2. The CDR3 runs to 18 residues. V shed 0 bases, J shed 1 base, and the junction held 9 bases outside the gene matches. CDR1 SGHRS and CDR2 YFSETQ come from the germline V gene. CDR3 DNA: TGCGCCAGCAGCTTGGGCCGGACTAGCGGCGAAGTCCAAGAGACCCAGTACTTC. Residues: CASSLGRTSGEVQETQYF.

The CDR3 DNA follows: TGTGCCAGCACCCCCGCGAGAACCTATAATTCACCCCTCCACTTT. This codes for CASTPARTYNSPLHF. This chain uses TRBV27 with TRBJ1-6; D uncertain. V was cut by 7 bases and J by 2 bases, with 12 bases left in between. Germline V lookup: CDR1 MNHEY, CDR2 SMNVEV (reference sequence). The CDR3 length is 15 residues.

This clone has just a few counts. V usage is TRBV19 and J usage is TRBJ2-7; D is undetermined. CDR3 length: 12 residues. The germline V gene encodes CDR1 LNHDA and CDR2 SQIVND (reference sequence). V shed 5 bases and J shed 6 bases, with 11 bases lying between them. CDR3 nucleotides: TGTGCCAGTAGTTACCCCTCCAGCGAGCAGTACTTC. Its translation: CASSYPSSEQYF.

This chain links TRBV28 with TRBJ2-2; TRBD1 is a possible D gene (5 bases). Germline lookup yields CDR1 MDHEN and CDR2 SYDVKM. Between the trimmed V and J ends, which lost 3 bases and 2 bases, there was a span of 13 bases. This CDR3 is 16 amino acids long. This CDR3 reads CASSFGEDSNTGELFF. CDR3 in DNA: TGTGCCAGCAGTTTTGGCGAAGACAGTAACACCGGGGAGCTGTTTTTT.

The chain joins TRBV7-9 to TRBJ1-1, with unresolved D. This CDR3 has 14 amino acids. The germline CDR1 and CDR2 sequences are SEHNR and FQNEAQ (reference sequence). Trimming removed 3 bases at V and 0 bases at J, with 8 bases between. The CDR3 DNA is TGTGCCAGCAGCTTCGGACTGATGAACACTGAAGCTTTCTTT. Residues: CASSFGLMNTEAFF.

The rearrangement uses TRBV7-2 and TRBJ2-1; 12 bases map to TRBD2. The CDR3 spans 16 residues. Germline V gene lookup returns CDR1 SGHTA and CDR2 FQGNSA. V trimming: 0 bases; J trimming: 6 bases; junction bases outside the gene matches: 3. The CDR3 is CASSLAGGLAGNEQFF. The CDR3 DNA reads TGTGCCAGCAGCTTAGCGGGGGGACTAGCGGGCAATGAGCAGTTCTTC.

Only one count was recorded for this clone. This sequence joins TRBV4-1 and TRBJ2-1; the D gene is possibly TRBD2 (5 bases). The germline V gene encodes CDR1 MGHRA and CDR2 YSYEKL. Between the trimmed V and J ends, which lost 1 base and 8 bases, there was a span of 24 bases. The CDR3 contains 18 residues. The CDR3 sequence is CASSQGWVSGESPDEQFF. The CDR3 bases are TGCGCCAGCAGCCAAGGTTGGGTATCCGGGGAATCCCCCGATGAGCAGTTCTTC.

The chain links TRBV19 to TRBJ1-6, with 10 positions matching TRBD1. This CDR3 region has 18 residues. Germline V CDR1 and CDR2: LNHDA, SQIVND (reference sequence). Germline trimming cut 5 bases from V and 6 bases from J; bases unmatched to any gene: 13. CDR3 in amino acids: CASSVTATGTGANSPLHF. Written as DNA, the CDR3 is TGTGCCAGTAGTGTTACTGCGACCGGGACAGGGGCTAATTCACCCCTCCACTTT.

The chain uses TRBV7-8 and TRBJ2-7; D possibly corresponds to TRBD2 (6 bases). Germline CDR1 reads SGHVS; CDR2 reads FQNEAQ. Trimming shortened V by 6 bases and J by 1 base, and 19 bases separated the two germline ends. The CDR3 has 16 residues. CDR3 coding DNA: TGTGCCAGCAGACAAAGGTTTTTTGCGGGGTCCTACGAGCAGTACTTC. As protein: CASRQRFFAGSYEQYF. Complete variable domain (other parts from reference TRBV7-8 and TRBJ2-7): GAGVSQSPRYKVAKRGQDVALRCDPISGHVSLFWYQQALGQGPEFLTYFQNEAQLDKSGLPSDRFFAERPEGSVSTLKIQRTQQEDSAVYLCASRQRFFAGSYEQYFGPGTRLTVT.

The chain joins TRBV5-1 to TRBJ2-1; 7 nucleotides line up with TRBD2. This CDR3 contains 14 residues. J was trimmed by 10 bases and V by 4 bases; bases with no gene match: 11. Germline CDR1 reads SGHRS; CDR2 reads YFSETQ. The CDR3 is CASSAQRDRGEQFF. The CDR3 nucleotides are TGCGCCAGCAGCGCTCAGCGGGATCGGGGGGAGCAGTTCTTC.

The gene calls are TRBV7-9 and TRBJ1-2, with TRBD1 as a possible D gene (5 bases). The CDR3 is 12 amino acids. V was cut by 4 bases and J by 5 bases, with 8 bases left in between. CDR1 is SEHNR and CDR2 is FQNEAQ in the germline V gene (reference sequence). The CDR3 loop reads CASSSDSYGYTF. DNA for the CDR3: TGTGCCAGCAGCTCAGACAGTTATGGCTACACCTTC.

The genes are TRBV18 and TRBJ2-1; tentatively, D is TRBD1 (6 bases). The germline CDR1 and CDR2 sequences are KGHSH and LQKENI. CDR3 length: 14 amino acids. Deletions cut 6 bases from V and 0 bases from J, with 9 bases between. The CDR3 DNA follows: TGTGCCAGCTCTAGGACAGCCTCCTACAATGAGCAGTTCTTC. Translation: CASSRTASYNEQFF. The full variable domain, completed using reference TRBV18 and TRBJ2-1, is NAGVMQNPRHLVRRRGQEARLRCSPMKGHSHVYWYRQLPEEGLKFMVYLQKENIIDESGMPKERFSAEFPKEGPSILRIQQVVRGDSAAYFCASSRTASYNEQFFGPGTRLTVL.

V usage is TRBV6-5 and J usage is TRBJ1-2; no clear D gene. This CDR3 region has 14 residues. Looked up from germline, CDR1 is MNHEY and CDR2 is SVGAGI. Deletions cut 2 bases from V and 0 bases from J, with 7 bases between. Here the CDR3 reads CASSYTAANYGYTF. In DNA form, the CDR3 reads TGTGCCAGCAGTTACACGGCGGCTAACTATGGCTACACCTTC.

The CDR3: CASSLGHSPGELFF. The CDR3 coding sequence is TGTGCCAGCAGTTTAGGACATTCTCCCGGGGAGCTGTTTTTT. This chain uses TRBV27 with TRBJ2-2; tentatively, D is TRBD1 (5 bases). Per the germline V gene, CDR1 is MNHEY and CDR2 is SMNVEV (reference sequence). This CDR3 is built from 14 residues. Trimming took 2 bases from V and 6 from J, leaving 10 bases between them.

The V call is TRBV5-6, the J call TRBJ2-7; D might be TRBD2 (5 bases). The CDR3 is 13 amino acids. Germline CDR1 reads SGHDT; CDR2 reads YYEEEE. Trimming pared 1 base from V and 7 bases from J, leaving 12 bases between. The DNA of the CDR3 is TGTGCCAGCAGCTTGACGGGATCGGAGGAGCAGTACTTC. It encodes CASSLTGSEEQYF.

V usage is TRBV6-5 and J usage is TRBJ1-1; no clear D. This CDR3 has 14 residues. Germline CDR1 and CDR2: MNHEY and SVGAGI. The germline V and J ends were trimmed by 2 bases and 6 bases, with 13 bases remaining between them. The chain's CDR3 is CASSYRLGRAEAFF. DNA of the CDR3: TGTGCCAGCAGTTACCGACTTGGGAGGGCTGAAGCTTTCTTT.

The chain employs TRBV15 and TRBJ2-3, with 7 bases aligning to TRBD2. The V segment lost 1 base and the J segment 2 bases; nucleotides outside the gene matches: 6. The germline V gene has CDR1 LNHNV and CDR2 YYDKDF (reference sequence). This CDR3 spans 16 amino acids. CDR3 nucleotide sequence: TGTGCCACCAGCAGAGGGACTAGTCGAGACACAGATACGCAGTATTTT. It specifies CATSRGTSRDTDTQYF. Combining the CDR3 with reference TRBV15 and TRBJ2-3 gives the whole variable domain DAMVIQNPRYQVTQFGKPVTLSCSQTLNHNVMYWYQQKSSQAPKLLFHYYDKDFNNEADTPDNFQSRRPNTSFCFLDIRSPGLGDTAMYLCATSRGTSRDTDTQYFGPGTRLTVL.

This clone was observed a few times. The chain has TRBV7-6 and TRBJ2-3; 8 nucleotides align to TRBD2. J lost 0 bases, V lost 1 base, and 3 bases had no gene match. Germline V lookup: CDR1 SGHVS, CDR2 FNYEAQ. This CDR3 is 16 amino acids long. For the CDR3, the DNA is TGTGCCAGCAGCTTAGATACTAGCGGAAGCACAGATACGCAGTATTTT. Amino acid sequence: CASSLDTSGSTDTQYF.

The V gene is TRBV5-5, the J gene TRBJ2-2, with D possibly being TRBD2 (5 bases). The CDR3 runs 17 residues. V was cut by 4 bases and J by 3 bases, with 19 bases left in between. The germline V gene encodes CDR1 SGHKS and CDR2 YYEKEE (reference sequence). The CDR3 spells CASSPLDRVRDTGELFF. CDR3 sequence (DNA): TGTGCCAGCAGCCCACTGGATCGGGTGAGGGACACCGGGGAGCTGTTTTTT. Drawing the rest from reference TRBV5-5 and TRBJ2-2, the complete variable domain is DAGVTQSPTHLIKTRGQQVTLRCSPISGHKSVSWYQQVLGQGPQFIFQYYEKEERGRGNFPDRFSARQFPNYSSELNVNALLLGDSALYLCASSPLDRVRDTGELFFGEGSRLTVL.

This clone has a handful of counts. The chain uses TRBV5-1 and TRBJ2-2; perhaps TRBD1 as D (5 bases). V lost 0 bases and J 0 bases, leaving 15 bases between the germline ends. This CDR3 comprises 18 residues. Germline V gene sequence: CDR1 SGHRS, CDR2 YFSETQ. CDR3 sequence (DNA): TGCGCCAGCAGCTTGGGAGTTCGGACAAAAACGAACACCGGGGAGCTGTTTTTT. This sequence encodes CASSLGVRTKTNTGELFF.

CDR3 region: CASSLQGFNYGYTF. The CDR3 bases are TGTGCCAGCAGCTTACAGGGATTCAACTATGGCTACACCTTC. The genes are TRBV5-4 and TRBJ1-2, with TRBD1 as a possible D gene (6 bases). V shed 2 bases and J shed 2 bases, with 10 bases lying between them. Germline assignment: CDR1 SGHNT and CDR2 YYREEE (reference sequence). This CDR3 has 14 residues.

The chain employs TRBV6-5 and TRBJ2-2; D is perhaps TRBD1 (6 bases). The CDR3 is 13 amino acids. V was pared by 4 bases and J by 5 bases, with 8 bases between. Germline V gives CDR1 MNHEY, CDR2 SVGAGI. CDR3 amino acids: CASSSGETGELFF. The CDR3 nucleotides are TGTGCCAGCAGTTCAGGGGAGACCGGGGAGCTGTTTTTT.